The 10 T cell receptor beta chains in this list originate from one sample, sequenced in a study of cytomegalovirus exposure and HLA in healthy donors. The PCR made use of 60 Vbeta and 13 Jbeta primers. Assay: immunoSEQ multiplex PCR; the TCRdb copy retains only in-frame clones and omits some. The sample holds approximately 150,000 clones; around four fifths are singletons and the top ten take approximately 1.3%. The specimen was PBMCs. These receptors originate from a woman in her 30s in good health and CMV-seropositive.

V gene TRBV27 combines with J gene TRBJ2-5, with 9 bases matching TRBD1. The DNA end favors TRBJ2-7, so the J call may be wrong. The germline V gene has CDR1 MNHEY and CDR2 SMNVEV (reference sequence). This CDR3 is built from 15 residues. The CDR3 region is CASSDIDRGAYEQYF. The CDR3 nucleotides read TGTGCCAGCAGTGACATAGACAGGGGGGCCTACGAGCAGTACTTC.

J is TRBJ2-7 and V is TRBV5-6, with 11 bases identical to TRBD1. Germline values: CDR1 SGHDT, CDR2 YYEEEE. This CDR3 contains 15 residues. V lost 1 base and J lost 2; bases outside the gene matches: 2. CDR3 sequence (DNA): TGTGCCAGCAGCTTGTGGACAGGGGGCACCTACGAGCAGTACTTC. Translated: CASSLWTGGTYEQYF.

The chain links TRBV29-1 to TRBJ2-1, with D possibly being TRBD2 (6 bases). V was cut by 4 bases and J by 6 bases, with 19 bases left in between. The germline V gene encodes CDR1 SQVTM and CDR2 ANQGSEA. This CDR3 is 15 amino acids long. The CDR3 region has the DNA TGCAGCGTTGGTCGTCCGGGACTCCTCCGCAATGAGCAGTTCTTC. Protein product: CSVGRPGLLRNEQFF.

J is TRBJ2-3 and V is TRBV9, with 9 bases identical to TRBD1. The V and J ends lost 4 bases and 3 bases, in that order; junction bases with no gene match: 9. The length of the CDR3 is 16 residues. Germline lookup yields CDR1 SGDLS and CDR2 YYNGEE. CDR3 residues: CASSKGQGPGTDTQYF. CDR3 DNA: TGTGCCAGCAGCAAGGGACAGGGCCCTGGAACAGATACGCAGTATTTT. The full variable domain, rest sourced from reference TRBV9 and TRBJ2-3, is DSGVTQTPKHLITATGQRVTLRCSPRSGDLSVYWYQQSLDQGLQFLIQYYNGEERAKGNILERFSAQQFPDLHSELNLSSLELGDSALYFCASSKGQGPGTDTQYFGPGTRLTVL.

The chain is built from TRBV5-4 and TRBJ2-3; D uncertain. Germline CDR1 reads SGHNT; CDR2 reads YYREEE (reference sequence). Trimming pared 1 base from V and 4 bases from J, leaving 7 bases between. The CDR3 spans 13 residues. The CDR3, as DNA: TGTGCCAGCAGCTTGAACCAGGCAGATACGCAGTATTTT. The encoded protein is CASSLNQADTQYF.

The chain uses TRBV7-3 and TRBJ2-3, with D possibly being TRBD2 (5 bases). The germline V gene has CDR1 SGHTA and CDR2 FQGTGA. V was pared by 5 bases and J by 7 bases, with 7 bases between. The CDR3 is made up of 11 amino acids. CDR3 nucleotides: TGTGCCAGCAGCGAGGGCAATACGCAGTATTTT. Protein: CASSEGNTQYF.

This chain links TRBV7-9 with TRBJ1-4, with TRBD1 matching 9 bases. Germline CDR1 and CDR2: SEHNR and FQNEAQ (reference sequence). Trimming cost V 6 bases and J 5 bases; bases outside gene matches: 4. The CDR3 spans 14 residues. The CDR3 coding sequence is TGTGCCAGCAGTTTCGGACAGGGGAATGAAAAACTGTTTTTT. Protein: CASSFGQGNEKLFF.

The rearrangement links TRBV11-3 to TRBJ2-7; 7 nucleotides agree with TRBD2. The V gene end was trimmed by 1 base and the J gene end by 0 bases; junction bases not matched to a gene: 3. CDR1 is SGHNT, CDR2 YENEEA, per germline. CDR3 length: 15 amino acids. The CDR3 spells CASSLGGGSSYEQYF. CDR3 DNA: TGTGCCAGCAGCTTAGGCGGCGGGAGCTCCTACGAGCAGTACTTC.

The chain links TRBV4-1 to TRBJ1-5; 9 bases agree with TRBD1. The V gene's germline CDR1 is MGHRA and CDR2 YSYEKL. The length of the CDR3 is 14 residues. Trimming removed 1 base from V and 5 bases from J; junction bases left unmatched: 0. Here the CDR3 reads CASSQGTGDQPQHF. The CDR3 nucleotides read TGCGCCAGCAGCCAAGGGACAGGGGATCAGCCCCAGCATTTT.

CDR3 protein: CASSVDGTGTGNTIYF. CDR3 in DNA: TGTGCCAGCAGCGTAGATGGAACAGGGACAGGAAACACCATATATTTT. The chain links TRBV9 to TRBJ1-3; D possibly corresponds to TRBD1 (6 bases). Deletions cut 0 bases from V and 4 bases from J, with 14 bases between. CDR1 is SGDLS, CDR2 YYNGEE, per germline. The CDR3 length is 16 residues.